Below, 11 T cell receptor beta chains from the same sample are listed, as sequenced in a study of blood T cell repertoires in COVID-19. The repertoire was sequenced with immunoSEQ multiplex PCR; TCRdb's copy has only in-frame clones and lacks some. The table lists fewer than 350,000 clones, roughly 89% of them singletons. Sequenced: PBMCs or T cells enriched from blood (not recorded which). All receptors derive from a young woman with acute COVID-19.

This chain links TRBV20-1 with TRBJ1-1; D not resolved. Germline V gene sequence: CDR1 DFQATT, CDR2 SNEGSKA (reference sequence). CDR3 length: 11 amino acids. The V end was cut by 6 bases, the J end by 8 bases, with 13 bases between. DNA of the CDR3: TGCAGTGCAACAGATAGGATCGAAGCTTTCTTT. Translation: CSATDRIEAFF.

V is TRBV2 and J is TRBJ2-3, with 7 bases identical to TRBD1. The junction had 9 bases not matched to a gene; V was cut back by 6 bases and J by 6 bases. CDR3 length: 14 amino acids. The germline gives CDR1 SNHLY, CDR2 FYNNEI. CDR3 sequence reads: CASRTGSKVDTQYF. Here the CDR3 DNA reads TGTGCCAGCAGGACAGGGTCGAAGGTTGATACGCAGTATTTT. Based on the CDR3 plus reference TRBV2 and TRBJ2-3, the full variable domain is EPEVTQTPSHQVTQMGQEVILRCVPISNHLYFYWYRQILGQKVEFLVSFYNNEISEKSEIFDDQFSVERPDGSNFTLKIRSTKLEDSAMYFCASRTGSKVDTQYFGPGTRLTVL.

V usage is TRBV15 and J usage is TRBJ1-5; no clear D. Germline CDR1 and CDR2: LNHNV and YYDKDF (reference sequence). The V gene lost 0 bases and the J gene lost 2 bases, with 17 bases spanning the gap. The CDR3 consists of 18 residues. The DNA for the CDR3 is TGTGCCACCAGCAGAGAACTAGGGAGGAGTGTCGGCAATCAGCCCCAGCATTTT. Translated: CATSRELGRSVGNQPQHF. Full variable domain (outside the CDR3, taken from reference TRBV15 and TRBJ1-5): DAMVIQNPRYQVTQFGKPVTLSCSQTLNHNVMYWYQQKSSQAPKLLFHYYDKDFNNEADTPDNFQSRRPNTSFCFLDIRSPGLGDTAMYLCATSRELGRSVGNQPQHFGDGTRLSIL.

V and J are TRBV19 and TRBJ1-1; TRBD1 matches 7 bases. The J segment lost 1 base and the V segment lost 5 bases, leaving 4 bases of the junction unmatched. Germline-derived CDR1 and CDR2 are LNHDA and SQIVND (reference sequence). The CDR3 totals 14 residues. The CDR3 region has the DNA TGTGCCAGTAGTTCACAGGGGACGAACACTGAAGCTTTCTTT. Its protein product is CASSSQGTNTEAFF.

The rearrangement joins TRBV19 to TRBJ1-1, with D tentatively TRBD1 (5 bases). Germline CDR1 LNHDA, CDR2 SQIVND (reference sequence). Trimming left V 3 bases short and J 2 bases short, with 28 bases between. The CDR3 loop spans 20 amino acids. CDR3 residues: CASSIGGNTVSMKGNTEAFF. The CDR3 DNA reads TGTGCCAGTAGTATTGGGGGGAACACCGTATCCATGAAAGGAAACACTGAAGCTTTCTTT.

The CDR3: CASSPELPQGIEQFF. CDR3 bases: TGTGCCAGCAGTCCGGAACTTCCCCAGGGAATTGAGCAGTTCTTC. J is TRBJ2-1 and V is TRBV6-5, with D perhaps matching TRBD1 (5 bases). Germline-derived CDR1 and CDR2 are MNHEY and SVGAGI. Trimming shortened V by 5 bases and J by 9 bases, and 20 bases separated the two germline ends. The CDR3 runs to 15 residues.

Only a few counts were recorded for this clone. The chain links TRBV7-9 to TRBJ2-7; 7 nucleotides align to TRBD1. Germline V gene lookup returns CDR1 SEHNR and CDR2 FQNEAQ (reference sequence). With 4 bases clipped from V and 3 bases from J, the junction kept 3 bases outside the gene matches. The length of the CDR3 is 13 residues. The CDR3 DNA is TGTGCCAGCAGCTCCGGGACAGTCTACGAGCAGTACTTC. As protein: CASSSGTVYEQYF.

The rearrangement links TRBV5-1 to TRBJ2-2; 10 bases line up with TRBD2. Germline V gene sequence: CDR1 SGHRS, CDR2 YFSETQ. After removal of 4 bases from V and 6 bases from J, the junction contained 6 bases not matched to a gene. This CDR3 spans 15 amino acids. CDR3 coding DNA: TGCGCCAGCAGCCCTACTAGCGGGACGGCCGGGGAGCTGTTTTTT. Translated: CASSPTSGTAGELFF.

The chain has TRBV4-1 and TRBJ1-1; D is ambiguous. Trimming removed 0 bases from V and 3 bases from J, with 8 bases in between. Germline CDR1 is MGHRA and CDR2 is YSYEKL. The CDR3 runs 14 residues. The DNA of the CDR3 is TGCGCCAGCAGCCAAGACAACGGGGACACTGAAGCTTTCTTT. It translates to CASSQDNGDTEAFF.

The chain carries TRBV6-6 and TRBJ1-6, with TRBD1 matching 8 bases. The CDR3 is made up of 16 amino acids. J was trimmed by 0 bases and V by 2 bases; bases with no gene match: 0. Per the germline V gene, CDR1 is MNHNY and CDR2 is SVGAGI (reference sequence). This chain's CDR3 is CASSYGTGSYNSPLHF. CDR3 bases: TGTGCCAGCAGTTACGGGACAGGCTCCTATAATTCACCCCTCCACTTT.

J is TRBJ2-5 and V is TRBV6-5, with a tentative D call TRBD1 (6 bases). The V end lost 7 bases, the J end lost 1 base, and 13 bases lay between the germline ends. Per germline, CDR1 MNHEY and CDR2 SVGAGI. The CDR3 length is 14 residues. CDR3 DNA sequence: TGTGCCAGCAAGACAGGACGTTTCCAAGAGACCCAGTACTTC. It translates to CASKTGRFQETQYF.